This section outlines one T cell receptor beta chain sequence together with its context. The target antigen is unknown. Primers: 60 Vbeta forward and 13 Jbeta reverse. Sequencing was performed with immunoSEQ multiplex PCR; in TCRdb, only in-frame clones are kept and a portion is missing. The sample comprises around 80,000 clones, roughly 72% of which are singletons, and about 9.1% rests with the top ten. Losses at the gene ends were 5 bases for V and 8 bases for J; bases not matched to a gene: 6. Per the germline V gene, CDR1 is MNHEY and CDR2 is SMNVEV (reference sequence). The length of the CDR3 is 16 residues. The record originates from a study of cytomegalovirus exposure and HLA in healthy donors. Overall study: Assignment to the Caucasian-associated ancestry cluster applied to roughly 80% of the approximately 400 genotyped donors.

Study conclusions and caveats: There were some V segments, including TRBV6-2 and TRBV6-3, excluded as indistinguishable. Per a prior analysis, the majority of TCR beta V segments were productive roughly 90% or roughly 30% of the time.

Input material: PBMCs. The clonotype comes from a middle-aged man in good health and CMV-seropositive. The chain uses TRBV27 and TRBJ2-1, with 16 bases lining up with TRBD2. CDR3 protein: CASSLQGLAGGDEQFF. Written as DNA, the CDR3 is TGTGCCAGCAGTCTGCAGGGACTAGCGGGAGGGGATGAGCAGTTCTTC.